One sample yielded the 18 T cell receptor beta chains listed below, sequenced in a study of beta chain features in type 1 diabetes. Antigens for these TCRs are unknown. TCRB transcripts that were expressed got sequenced, as all of the isolated RNA had been reverse transcribed. Produced via immunoSEQ multiplex PCR; TCRdb's table is partial and in-frame only. The table shows 300,000 or so clones, with roughly an eighth occurring only once. Findings and caveats of the study: Across all four CD4+ subsets, people with type 1 diabetes showed modestly shorter TCRB CDR3s.

Sequenced: naive CD4+ T cells from blood. The receptors stem from a man between 25 and 39 years old with type 1 diabetes.

Only a few counts were recorded for this clone. This rearrangement joins TRBV19 to TRBJ1-4; D ambiguous. The CDR3 extends over 16 amino acids. Trimming shortened V by 4 bases and J by 0 bases, and 12 bases separated the two germline ends. CDR1 and CDR2 (germline): LNHDA, SQIVND (reference sequence). This CDR3 is CASSTQFGATNEKLFF. Here the CDR3 DNA reads TGTGCCAGTAGTACCCAGTTTGGAGCAACTAATGAAAAACTGTTTTTT.

This sequence joins TRBV18 and TRBJ1-5, with D possibly TRBD1 on 6 matching bases. Germline V lookup: CDR1 KGHSH, CDR2 LQKENI. The germline V and J ends were trimmed by 5 bases and 2 bases, with 13 bases remaining between them. The CDR3 totals 15 residues. CDR3: CASSAGESGNQPQHF. As DNA, the CDR3 is TGTGCCAGCTCAGCAGGGGAGTCGGGCAATCAGCCCCAGCATTTT.

This clone was seen more than once but under ten times. V usage is TRBV5-1 and J usage is TRBJ2-2; D is unresolved. The CDR3 length is 14 residues. Trimming removed 5 bases from V and 1 base from J, with 9 bases in between. In germline, CDR1 is SGHRS, CDR2 YFSETQ. As DNA, the CDR3 is TGCGCCAGCAGTACACCGCTGAACACCGGGGAGCTGTTTTTT. This sequence encodes CASSTPLNTGELFF.

This clone showed up just a few times. This sequence joins TRBV7-2 and TRBJ2-2; 7 bases are a match to TRBD1. There are 17 residues in the CDR3. Germline CDR1 reads SGHTA; CDR2 reads FQGNSA. The V and J ends lost 4 bases and 0 bases, in that order; junction bases with no gene match: 8. CDR3 amino acids: CASSSYFGTANTGELFF. The CDR3 coding sequence is TGTGCCAGCAGCTCTTACTTCGGGACAGCGAACACCGGGGAGCTGTTTTTT.

The chain recombines TRBV10-3 with TRBJ1-1, with 8 bases identical to TRBD1. With 10 bases clipped from V and 0 bases from J, the junction kept 4 bases outside the gene matches. Germline V gene lookup returns CDR1 ENHRY and CDR2 SYGVKD. The CDR3 covers 13 residues. The CDR3 DNA reads TGTGCCACAGGACAGGGAATGAACACTGAAGCTTTCTTT. Translated, it gives CATGQGMNTEAFF.

The CDR3 DNA reads TGTGCCACCACTAGCGGGAGGGCCGGGAACACAGATACGCAGTATTTT. Translated, it gives CATTSGRAGNTDTQYF. The chain employs TRBV10-3 and TRBJ2-3, with 13 bases fitting TRBD2. CDR1 ENHRY and CDR2 SYGVKD come from the germline V gene. Unmatched junction bases numbered 9, after V lost 10 bases and J lost 2 bases. CDR3 size: 16 residues.

This clone was observed a handful of times. V and J are TRBV30 and TRBJ1-1, with a weak D call TRBD1 (5 bases). V lost 7 bases and J 5 bases, leaving 20 bases between the germline ends. CDR1 GTSNPN and CDR2 SVGIG come from the germline V gene (reference sequence). The CDR3 loop spans 14 amino acids. In nucleotides, the CDR3 is TGTGCCTCATCGGGACTAACATGGGTAACTGAAGCTTTCTTT. Protein sequence: CASSGLTWVTEAFF. Using reference TRBV30 and TRBJ1-1 for the parts outside the CDR3, the full variable domain is SQTIHQWPATLVQPVGSPLSLECTVEGTSNPNLYWYRQAAGRGLQLLFYSVGIGQISSEVPQNLSASRPQDRQFILSSKKLLLSDSGFYLCASSGLTWVTEAFFGQGTRLTVV.

J is TRBJ2-1 and V is TRBV7-9; 7 nucleotides agree with TRBD2. The CDR3 runs 15 residues. Germline CDR1 is SEHNR and CDR2 is FQNEAQ (reference sequence). Trimming cost V 3 bases and J 4 bases; bases outside gene matches: 6. CDR3 nucleotides: TGTGCCAGCAGCTTGATGGCGGGAGCGTACAATGAGCAGTTCTTC. Translating it yields CASSLMAGAYNEQFF.

In its sample, this clone was seen a few times. Other DNA sequences within the sample encode an identical CDR3. The V gene is TRBV18, the J gene TRBJ2-5; D is ambiguous. The CDR3 has 13 residues. Deletions cut 2 bases from V and 2 bases from J, with 6 bases between. CDR1 and CDR2 from the germline V gene are KGHSH and LQKENI. The CDR3, as DNA: TGTGCCAGCTCACCAGGGCAGCAAGAGACCCAGTACTTC. It is translated as CASSPGQQETQYF.

This sequence joins TRBV7-8 and TRBJ2-2; D perhaps matches TRBD2 (5 bases). Trimming cost V 5 bases and J 0 bases, with 16 bases left between them. This CDR3 has 17 residues. Germline V CDR1 and CDR2: SGHVS, FQNEAQ. The CDR3 DNA follows: TGTGCCAGCAGCCCCCGGGGAGAACGGGCGAACACCGGGGAGCTGTTTTTT. Its protein product is CASSPRGERANTGELFF.

The chain is built from TRBV7-9 and TRBJ2-3; 9 bases fit TRBD1. Germline V gives CDR1 SEHNR, CDR2 FQNEAQ (reference sequence). After removal of 10 bases from V and 0 bases from J, the junction contained 2 bases not matched to a gene. This CDR3 has 13 amino acids. This CDR3 is CAKQGASTDTQYF. CDR3 nucleotides: TGTGCCAAACAGGGGGCTAGCACAGATACGCAGTATTTT.

This clone was seen only a few times. The V call is TRBV28, the J call TRBJ2-7; 7 bases are shared with TRBD2. CDR3 length: 11 residues. The germline gives CDR1 MDHEN, CDR2 SYDVKM. CDR3 protein: CVTGRVDEQYF. The CDR3 nucleotides are TGTGTAACTGGGAGGGTGGACGAGCAGTACTTC. The full variable domain, in which reference TRBV28 and TRBJ2-7 provide the parts outside the CDR3, is DVKVTQSSRYLVKRTGEKVFLECVQDMDHENMFWYRQDPGLGLRLIYFSYDVKMKEKGDIPEGYSVSREKKERFSLILESASTNQTSMYLCVTGRVDEQYFGPGTRLTVT.

The chain uses TRBV29-1 and TRBJ2-1; the D gene is possibly TRBD1 (6 bases). Looked up from germline, CDR1 is SQVTM and CDR2 is ANQGSEA. There are 16 residues in the CDR3. V was clipped by 7 bases and J by 10 bases, with 29 bases between them. CDR3 protein: CSALRTIFRHDREQFF. The CDR3 DNA sequence: TGCAGCGCGCTAAGGACAATTTTCCGTCACGACAGGGAGCAGTTCTTC.

The V gene is TRBV19, the J gene TRBJ2-3; TRBD2 matches at 12 bases. CDR1 and CDR2 from the germline V gene are LNHDA and SQIVND (reference sequence). The ends lost 3 bases at V and 6 bases at J; junction bases unmatched: 7. The CDR3 sequence is 16 residues long. The CDR3 protein is CASSILAGGRTDTQYF. As DNA, the CDR3 is TGTGCCAGTAGTATCCTAGCGGGAGGGCGTACGGATACGCAGTATTTT.

The V and J genes are TRBV21-1 and TRBJ2-7; the D segment call TRBD1 is taken from the table without a DNA check. TRBV21-1 is a pseudogene locus. The CDR3 is 17 residues long. As DNA, the CDR3 is TGTGCCAGCAGCAAGGCTTACAGGGGAATCGGTACGAACGAGCAGTACTTC. It codes for CASSKAYRGIGTNEQYF.

The CDR3 coding sequence is TGTGCCAGCAGTTTGGCCAGGGGAATTAACAATGAGCAGTTCTTC. Protein sequence: CASSLARGINNEQFF. The gene calls are TRBV27 and TRBJ2-1; perhaps TRBD1 as D (6 bases). V was cut by 3 bases and J by 5 bases, with 14 bases left in between. Germline CDR1 is MNHEY and CDR2 is SMNVEV (reference sequence). The CDR3 is 15 amino acids.

This clone was observed a handful of times. The chain has TRBV29-1 and TRBJ2-1; TRBD2 is a possible D gene (6 bases). The germline V gene has CDR1 SQVTM and CDR2 ANQGSEA. V was clipped by 8 bases and J by 6 bases, with 17 bases between them. The CDR3 has 13 residues. For the CDR3, the DNA is TGCAGCTCCCGGGACTTACGAGGCAATGAGCAGTTCTTC. Amino acid sequence: CSSRDLRGNEQFF.

Only a few counts were recorded for this clone. The rearrangement uses TRBV14 and TRBJ2-1; TRBD2 matches at 12 bases. The CDR3 loop spans 15 amino acids. Germline values: CDR1 SGHDN, CDR2 FVKESK. J gave up 9 bases and V 1 base, and 4 bases lay outside the gene matches. The CDR3 region is CASSQGLAGVGEQFF. In DNA form, the CDR3 reads TGTGCCAGCAGCCAAGGACTAGCGGGAGTGGGTGAGCAGTTCTTC.